A selection of T cell receptor beta chains follows, all from one sample in a study of blood T cell repertoires in COVID-19. The repertoire was sequenced with immunoSEQ multiplex PCR; TCRdb's copy has only in-frame clones and lacks some. Among 45,000 or so clones listed, 80% to 90% were seen once. Material for sequencing was peripheral blood. The receptors here all came from a man in his sixties or seventies with active COVID-19. Each CDR3 is given with its conserved first and last residue. D genes are given only for firm matches. The size field is filled for only some rows; it gives once, few, many or a size class.

clone size	V gene	D gene	J gene	CDR3 DNA	CDR3 protein
.	TRBV5-8	.	TRBJ1-3	TGTGCCAGCAGCCTGGAAAGCGGGGCTAGCTCTGGAAACACCATATATTTT	CASSLESGASSGNTIYF
.	TRBV7-9	.	TRBJ1-6	TGTGCCAGCAGCTTAGATGGGGGAGGCGGTTCACCCCTCCACTTT	CASSLDGGGGSPLHF
.	TRBV11-2	.	TRBJ2-7	TGTGCCAGCAGCCCCCCCAGGACAGAACCCCTCTCCTACGAGCAGTACTTC	CASSPPRTEPLSYEQYF
.	TRBV30	TRBD1	TRBJ1-6	TGTGCCTGGAGCCTGGACAGGGAGACACATAATTCACCCCTCCACTTT	CAWSLDRETHNSPLHF
.	TRBV18	TRBD1	TRBJ1-2	TGTGCCAGCACTAACAGGGGGTATGGCTACACCTTC	CASTNRGYGYTF
.	TRBV11-2	.	TRBJ1-1	TGTGCCAGCAGCCAATTCATGAACACTGAAGCTTTCTTT	CASSQFMNTEAFF
.	TRBV2	.	TRBJ1-2	TGTGCCAGCAGTCCGGTCCCGCCAAGTGGTGGCTACACCTTC	CASSPVPPSGGYTF
.	TRBV3-1/TRBV3-2	.	TRBJ1-6	TGTGCCAGCAGGCGGCTGGATTCACCCCTCCACTTT	CASRRLDSPLHF
.	TRBV28	TRBD1	TRBJ1-3	TGTGCCAGCAGTTCACCGGGACAGGGGGCTGGAAACACCATATATTTT	CASSSPGQGAGNTIYF
.	TRBV7-3	TRBD1	TRBJ2-1	TGTGCCAGCAGCATTAGGACAGGGGAGGGCAATGAGCAGTTCTTC	CASSIRTGEGNEQFF
.	TRBV4-1	TRBD1	TRBJ1-2	TGCGCCAGCAGCCAAGGAGAGACAGGGCTTACCTATGGCTACACCTTC	CASSQGETGLTYGYTF
.	TRBV21-1	.	TRBJ2-1	TGTGCCAGCGCGTTCCCGACTAAGTTCTTC	CASAFPTKFF
.	TRBV11-1	TRBD1	TRBJ1-2	TGTGCCAGCAGCCCCGGGACAGGGGACAGGCGCTACACCTTC	CASSPGTGDRRYTF
.	TRBV7-2	TRBD1	TRBJ1-3	TGTGCCAGCAGCTTAGCGTACCAGGACAGGGGGGCCGGAAACACCATATATTTT	CASSLAYQDRGAGNTIYF
few	TRBV2	.	TRBJ2-3	TGTGCCAGCAGTGGAGCGCAGGGAAGCACAGATACGCAGTATTTT	CASSGAQGSTDTQYF
.	TRBV24-1	TRBD1	TRBJ2-2	TGTGCCACCAGTGATGCAGGGGGCCTCGGGGAGCTGTTTTTT	CATSDAGGLGELFF
.	TRBV19	.	TRBJ1-5	TGTGCCAGCACTAAAAACCCTGGGGAAGGGGGTCAGCCCCAGCATTTT	CASTKNPGEGGQPQHF
.	TRBV5-1	.	TRBJ1-1	TGCGCCAGCAGCGCCGGACGGACAAACACTGAAGCTTTCTTT	CASSAGRTNTEAFF
few	TRBV29-1	.	TRBJ2-5	TGCAGCGTTGGTAGTAGAGAGACCCAGTACTTC	CSVGSRETQYF
once	TRBV3-1/TRBV3-2	TRBD2	TRBJ2-5	TGTGCCAGCAGCCAAAGTCTAGCGGGGAGAGAGACCCAGTACTTC	CASSQSLAGRETQYF
.	TRBV6-1	TRBD1	TRBJ1-5	TGTGCCAGCAGTGAAGGGACAGGGTTTAGCAATCAGCCCCAGCATTTT	CASSEGTGFSNQPQHF
.	TRBV5-8	TRBD1	TRBJ1-4	TGTGCCAGCAGCTTGAACCCGGACAGGCTGGATGAAAAACTGTTTTTT	CASSLNPDRLDEKLFF
once	TRBV18	.	TRBJ1-2	TGTGCCAGCTCCACCGATGGGGGGGCCGTGGACTATGGCTACACCTTC	CASSTDGGAVDYGYTF
.	TRBV5-1	.	TRBJ2-2	TGCGCCAGCAGCCGCGACAGACTTACTGACGGGGAGCTGTTTTTT	CASSRDRLTDGELFF
.	TRBV10-3	TRBD2	TRBJ2-1	TGTGCCATCAGTGAGCCCATCACTTCGGTCGGGGGGAAAAACAATGAGCAGTTCTTC	CAISEPITSVGGKNNEQFF
.	TRBV29-1	TRBD2	TRBJ2-5	TGCAGCGTTGGGGGAGGGATCCAAGAGACCCAGTACTTC	CSVGGGIQETQYF
.	TRBV5-1	.	TRBJ1-1	TGCGCCAGCAGCTTGGTTGTAAGGACGCGGGGCACTGAAGCTTTCTTT	CASSLVVRTRGTEAFF
once	TRBV5-4	TRBD2	TRBJ2-5	TGTGCCAGCAGCTTGGATAGCGGGGGGCGGGAGACCCAGTACTTC	CASSLDSGGRETQYF
.	TRBV16	TRBD1	TRBJ2-2	TGTGCCAGCAGCCAATCGCGGGACAGGGGGCGGAGGACCGGGGAGCTGTTTTTT	CASSQSRDRGRRTGELFF
once	TRBV28	.	TRBJ1-1	TGTGCCAGCAGTACGCCCCTCAGGACAAGACCGGGCGCTGAAGCTTTCTTT	CASSTPLRTRPGAEAFF
once	TRBV7-2	TRBD2	TRBJ2-1	TGTGCCAGCAGCAAGAGCGGGGTTGAGCAGTTCTTC	CASSKSGVEQFF
once	TRBV11-2	.	TRBJ2-3	TGTGCCAGCAACCCGCCTAGCTATGGCACAGATACGCAGTATTTT	CASNPPSYGTDTQYF
.	TRBV19	TRBD1	TRBJ1-1	TGTGCCAGTAGTCCTAAGGGGGCGAGCATGAACACTGAAGCTTTCTTT	CASSPKGASMNTEAFF
.	TRBV2	TRBD2	TRBJ2-5	TGTGCCAGCAACCGGGGACTAGCAGGAGAGACCCAGTACTTC	CASNRGLAGETQYF
once	TRBV7-2	.	TRBJ2-1	TGTGCCAGCAGCTTAGCGGGGCCCTCCTACAATGAGCAGTTCTTC	CASSLAGPSYNEQFF
.	TRBV7-8	.	TRBJ2-1	TGTGCCAGCCAGAACCCAGCAGCCGGGGGAAATGAGCAGTTCTTC	CASQNPAAGGNEQFF
.	TRBV4-3	TRBD2	TRBJ2-7	TGCGCCAGCAGCCAAGATATCGGTAGCGGGGGATACGAGCAGTACTTC	CASSQDIGSGGYEQYF
.	TRBV14	.	TRBJ1-4	TGTGCCAGCAGCCAGGAGGTTACTACTGAAAAACTGTTTTTT	CASSQEVTTEKLFF
.	TRBV19	.	TRBJ2-5	TGTGCCAGTAGTATGCAACTACAAGAGACCCAGTACTTC	CASSMQLQETQYF
.	TRBV25-1	.	TRBJ1-1	TGTGCCAGCAGTGTCCAGGGCGCCGGCACTGAAGCTTTCTTT	CASSVQGAGTEAFF
.	TRBV3-1/TRBV3-2	.	TRBJ2-7	TGTGCCAGCAGCCAAGGCTCGGCAGGGTACGAGCAGTACTTC	CASSQGSAGYEQYF
.	TRBV27	TRBD1	TRBJ2-5	TGTGCCAGCAGTTCTGGCCTGACAGGGTCCCAAGAGACCCAGTACTTC	CASSSGLTGSQETQYF
.	TRBV4-3	.	TRBJ1-1	TGCGCCAGCAGCCCAACAGGGCCGAATGAAGCTTTCTTT	CASSPTGPNEAFF
.	TRBV10-3	TRBD1	TRBJ1-5	TGTGCCATCAGTGGAGACAGGGGAAGTCAGCCCCAGCATTTT	CAISGDRGSQPQHF
.	TRBV6-5	.	TRBJ2-7	TGTGCCAGCAGCGCCAACACAGGGTCCGAGCAGTACTTC	CASSANTGSEQYF
.	TRBV5-6	.	TRBJ2-7	TGTGCCAGCAGCTTCAGGGGAATATCCTACGAGCAGTACTTC	CASSFRGISYEQYF